The 20 T cell receptor beta chains listed next were all sequenced from one sample in a study of cytomegalovirus exposure and HLA in healthy donors. PCR employed 60 Vbeta and 13 Jbeta primers. Method: immunoSEQ multiplex PCR; TCRdb's copy keeps in-frame clones and lacks some. In the table there are under 150,000 clones, around 77% of which are singletons. Sequenced: PBMCs. The receptor source for this set is a woman aged 50 to 60 in good health and CMV-seronegative.

The CDR3 spells CASSLGGQGAEETQYF. The CDR3 DNA reads TGTGCCAGCAGCTTAGGGGGACAGGGGGCCGAAGAGACCCAGTACTTC. V gene TRBV7-6 combines with J gene TRBJ2-5; TRBD1 agrees at 12 bases. Germline CDR1 is SGHVS and CDR2 is FNYEAQ. The CDR3 consists of 16 residues. J lost 3 bases, V lost 1 base, and 3 bases had no gene match.

The chain employs TRBV5-6 and TRBJ2-7; 7 nucleotides agree with TRBD1. V lost 4 bases and J lost 0; bases outside the gene matches: 13. The CDR3 is made up of 17 amino acids. Germline V CDR1 and CDR2: SGHDT, YYEEEE. CDR3: CASSPWRPQGFSYEQYF. The CDR3 nucleotides are TGTGCCAGCAGCCCCTGGCGGCCACAGGGGTTCTCCTACGAGCAGTACTTC.

The genes are TRBV19 and TRBJ2-4, with D possibly matching TRBD1 (6 bases). Germline-derived CDR1 and CDR2 are LNHDA and SQIVND (reference sequence). The CDR3 runs to 15 residues. V was trimmed by 10 bases and J by 2 bases, leaving 18 bases between them. For the CDR3, the DNA is TGTGCCACGACTACGGACAGTTCCACCAAAAACATTCAGTACTTC. The encoded protein is CATTTDSSTKNIQYF.

The chain couples TRBV11-3 to TRBJ2-5; a weak D match, TRBD2 (6 bases). Trimming removed 4 bases at V and 5 bases at J, with 14 bases between. The CDR3 loop spans 14 amino acids. The germline gives CDR1 SGHNT, CDR2 YENEEA. This chain's CDR3 is CASSSLTSSETQYF. The CDR3 coding sequence is TGTGCCAGCAGCTCGTTGACTAGTTCGGAGACCCAGTACTTC.

The J gene is TRBJ2-7, the V gene TRBV19; D remains unclear. The CDR3 totals 14 residues. V lost 3 bases and J 0 bases, leaving 9 bases between the germline ends. Germline V lookup: CDR1 LNHDA, CDR2 SQIVND (reference sequence). CDR3 in amino acids: CASSIGTDSYEQYF. In DNA, the CDR3 is TGTGCCAGTAGTATCGGTACAGACTCCTACGAGCAGTACTTC.

In this sample, this clone turned up a few times. The same CDR3 can be traced to other DNA sequences in this sample. The rearrangement links TRBV6-4 to TRBJ1-1; 7 nucleotides match TRBD1. CDR1 and CDR2 (germline): MRHNA, SNTAGT. Trimming removed 4 bases from V and 3 bases from J; junction bases left unmatched: 2. This CDR3 comprises 13 residues. The CDR3: CASSVDRDTEAFF. CDR3 nucleotides: TGTGCCAGCAGTGTTGACAGGGACACTGAAGCTTTCTTT.

This clone was observed a handful of times. V usage is TRBV30 and J usage is TRBJ1-3, with D perhaps matching TRBD1 (6 bases). Germline V lookup: CDR1 GTSNPN, CDR2 SVGIG (reference sequence). Trimming stripped 3 bases from V and 2 bases from J, with 14 bases between. The CDR3 is 15 amino acids. The CDR3 DNA sequence: TGTGCCTGGAGGGGAACAGGGTTCCCTGGAAACACCATATATTTT. Its protein is CAWRGTGFPGNTIYF.

The rearrangement joins TRBV28 to TRBJ1-5; D might be TRBD1 (6 bases). V lost 7 bases and J lost 0, with 25 bases in between. The germline gives CDR1 MDHEN, CDR2 SYDVKM. CDR3 length: 19 amino acids. The CDR3 region is CASNLPAKGQTYSNQPQHF. In DNA, the CDR3 is TGTGCCAGCAACTTACCCGCAAAAGGACAGACCTATAGCAATCAGCCCCAGCATTTT.

The chain uses TRBV2 and TRBJ2-3; D is perhaps TRBD1 (6 bases). The V gene's germline CDR1 is SNHLY and CDR2 FYNNEI. The CDR3 is 14 amino acids. Trimming took off 7 bases at V and 0 bases at J, with 11 bases between the two ends. The CDR3 bases are TGTGCCAGCAAGGACAGATCTAGCACAGATACGCAGTATTTT. Protein: CASKDRSSTDTQYF.

This clone turned up a few times. The chain couples TRBV13 to TRBJ1-2, with D unclear. Germline lookup yields CDR1 PRHDT and CDR2 FYEKMQ (reference sequence). Trimming took 4 bases from V and 0 from J, leaving 12 bases between them. The CDR3 totals 15 residues. CDR3 in DNA: TGTGCCAGCAGCTCTATCGTAGAGCCTAACTATGGCTACACCTTC. Translated, it gives CASSSIVEPNYGYTF.

V and J are TRBV2 and TRBJ1-1; D possibly corresponds to TRBD1 (6 bases). Germline V gene data show CDR1 as SNHLY and CDR2 as FYNNEI. V lost 6 bases to trimming and J lost 1 base, with 12 bases between them. This CDR3 has 14 residues. In DNA, the CDR3 is TGTGCCAGCAGGCAAGGGACACAGAACACTGAAGCTTTCTTT. Translating it yields CASRQGTQNTEAFF.

This clone was counted once. This chain joins TRBV4-2 and TRBJ2-5; D gene unclear. Germline V CDR1 and CDR2: LGHNA, YNFKEQ. This CDR3 has 13 residues. The V gene lost 0 bases and the J gene lost 4 bases, with 6 bases spanning the gap. This chain's CDR3 is CASSQDVLETQYF. The CDR3 coding sequence is TGTGCCAGCAGCCAAGATGTCTTAGAGACCCAGTACTTC.

This clone was found a few times. The V call is TRBV5-1, the J call TRBJ2-4, with 11 positions matching TRBD1. Germline CDR1 SGHRS, CDR2 YFSETQ. The ends lost 4 bases at V and 6 bases at J; junction bases unmatched: 3. The CDR3 sequence is 14 residues long. The CDR3 spells CASSRGTGGNIQYF. The CDR3, as DNA: TGCGCCAGCAGCCGCGGGACAGGGGGAAACATTCAGTACTTC.

V usage is TRBV5-1 and J usage is TRBJ1-2; TRBD1 is a possible D gene (5 bases). V was shortened by 0 bases and J by 6 bases, with 12 bases between the two germline ends. The CDR3 sequence is 14 residues long. The V gene's germline CDR1 is SGHRS and CDR2 YFSETQ. CDR3 in DNA: TGCGCCAGCAGCTTGGGCAGGGCTCCGGATGGCTACACCTTC. It is translated as CASSLGRAPDGYTF.

The chain combines TRBV6-6 with TRBJ1-2, with D uncertain. V gave up 5 bases and J gave up 1 base, with 8 bases separating them. Per germline, CDR1 MNHNY and CDR2 SVGAGI (reference sequence). The CDR3 spans 13 residues. Here the CDR3 DNA reads TGTGCCAGCAGTGTACAGATTAACTATGGCTACACCTTC. Its protein is CASSVQINYGYTF.

This clone was seen a handful of times. This chain connects TRBV19 to TRBJ2-3; 9 bases align to TRBD1. The CDR3 is 17 amino acids. The junction had 7 bases not matched to a gene; V was cut back by 1 base and J by 2 bases. Germline V gene sequence: CDR1 LNHDA, CDR2 SQIVND (reference sequence). The CDR3 DNA is TGTGCCAGTAGTATAGTTCGGACAGGGGCTATCACAGATACGCAGTATTTT. It codes for CASSIVRTGAITDTQYF.

CDR3 residues: CASSLPNVYGYTF. Written as DNA, the CDR3 is TGTGCCAGCAGCTTGCCTAACGTCTATGGCTACACCTTC. V and J are TRBV5-6 and TRBJ1-2; D uncertain. The V and J ends lost 1 base and 4 bases respectively, with 8 bases between them. The CDR3 is made up of 13 amino acids. The germline CDR1 and CDR2 sequences are SGHDT and YYEEEE.

The chain carries TRBV2 and TRBJ1-5, with a weak D call TRBD1 (6 bases). Germline assignment: CDR1 SNHLY and CDR2 FYNNEI. This CDR3 is built from 13 residues. Trimming removed 4 bases at V and 9 bases at J, with 13 bases between. CDR3 in DNA: TGTGCCAGCAGTGGGGACACCCTGTGGCCCCAGCATTTT. It specifies CASSGDTLWPQHF.

The V gene is TRBV27, the J gene TRBJ2-7; 7 positions match TRBD2. This CDR3 contains 14 residues. The V gene's germline CDR1 is MNHEY and CDR2 SMNVEV (reference sequence). Unmatched junction bases numbered 2, after V lost 3 bases and J lost 0 bases. The CDR3 region has the DNA TGTGCCAGCAGTTTGGGACTAAACTCCTACGAGCAGTACTTC. It specifies CASSLGLNSYEQYF.

The V call is TRBV5-1, the J call TRBJ2-2; tentative D call: TRBD1 (6 bases). The CDR3 totals 15 residues. V dropped 2 bases and J dropped 0 bases, with 8 bases sitting between them. The germline CDR1 and CDR2 sequences are SGHRS and YFSETQ. The DNA of the CDR3 is TGCGCCAGCAGCTTTCAGGGGACGAACACCGGGGAGCTGTTTTTT. Protein: CASSFQGTNTGELFF.